This entry is about one T cell receptor (beta chain). What it binds is not known. V gave up 4 bases and J gave up 4 bases, with 7 bases separating them. CDR1 and CDR2 from the germline V gene are SQVTM and ANQGSEA. The CDR3 sequence is 12 residues long. The sample is drawn from a study of CD8+ T cells in alopecia areata. General observations from the study: Lesional scalp displayed greater clonality than normal scalp, most notably in alopecia totalis/universalis.

As the sequencing template, cDNA was produced by extracting RNA and reverse transcribing it. Assay used: immunoSEQ multiplex PCR; TCRdb lists only in-frame clones, some missing. This table holds 160,000 or so clones, 55% to 75% found once. Treatment meaning: oral pan-JAK inhibitor, 5-10 mg twice daily. Material: CD4+ T cells sorted from blood, obtained at week 4, from a patient treated with tofacitinib. The chain joins TRBV29-1 to TRBJ2-2; D is ambiguous. This TCR was recovered from a human donor with alopecia areata. This chain's CDR3 is CSVGAATGELFF. The CDR3 nucleotides are TGCAGCGTTGGGGCAGCCACCGGGGAGCTGTTTTTT.